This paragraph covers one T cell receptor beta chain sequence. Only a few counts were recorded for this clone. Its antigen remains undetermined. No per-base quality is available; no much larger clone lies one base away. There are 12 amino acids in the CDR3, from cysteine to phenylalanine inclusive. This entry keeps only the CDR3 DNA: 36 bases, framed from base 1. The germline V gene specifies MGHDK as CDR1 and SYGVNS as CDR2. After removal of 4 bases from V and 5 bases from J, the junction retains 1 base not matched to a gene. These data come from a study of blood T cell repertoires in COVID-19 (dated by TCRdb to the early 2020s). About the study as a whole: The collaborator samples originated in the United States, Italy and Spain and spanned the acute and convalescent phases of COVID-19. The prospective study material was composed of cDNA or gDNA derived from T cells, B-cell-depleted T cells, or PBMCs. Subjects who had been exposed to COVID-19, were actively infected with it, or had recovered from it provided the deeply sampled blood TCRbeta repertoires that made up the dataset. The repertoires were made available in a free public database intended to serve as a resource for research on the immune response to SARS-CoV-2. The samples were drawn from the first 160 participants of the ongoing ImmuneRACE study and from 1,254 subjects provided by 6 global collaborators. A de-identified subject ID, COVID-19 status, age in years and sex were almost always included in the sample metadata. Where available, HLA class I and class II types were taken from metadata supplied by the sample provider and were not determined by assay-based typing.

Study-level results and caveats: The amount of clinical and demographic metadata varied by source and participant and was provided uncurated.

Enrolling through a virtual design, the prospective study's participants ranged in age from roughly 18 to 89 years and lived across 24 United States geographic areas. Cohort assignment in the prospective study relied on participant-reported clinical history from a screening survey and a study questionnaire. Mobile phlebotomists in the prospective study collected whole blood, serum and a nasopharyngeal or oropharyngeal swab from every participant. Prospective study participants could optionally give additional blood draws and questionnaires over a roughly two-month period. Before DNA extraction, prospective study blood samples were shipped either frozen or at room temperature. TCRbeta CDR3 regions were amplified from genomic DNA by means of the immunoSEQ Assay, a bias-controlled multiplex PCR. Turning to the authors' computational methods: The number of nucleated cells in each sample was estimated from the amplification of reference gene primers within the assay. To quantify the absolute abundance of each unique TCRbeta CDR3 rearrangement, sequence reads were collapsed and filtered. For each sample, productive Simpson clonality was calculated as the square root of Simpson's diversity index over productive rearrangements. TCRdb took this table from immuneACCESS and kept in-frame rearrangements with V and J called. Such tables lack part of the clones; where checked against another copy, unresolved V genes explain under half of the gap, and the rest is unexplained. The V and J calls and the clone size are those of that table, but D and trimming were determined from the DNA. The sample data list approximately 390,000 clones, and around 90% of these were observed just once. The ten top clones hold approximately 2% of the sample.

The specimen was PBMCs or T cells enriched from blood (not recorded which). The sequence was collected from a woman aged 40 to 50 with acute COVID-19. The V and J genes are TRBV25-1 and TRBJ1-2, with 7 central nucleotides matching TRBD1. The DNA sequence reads TGTGCCAGCAGTGGACAGGGTTATGGCTACACCTTC. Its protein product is CASSGQGYGYTF.